A selection of T cell receptor beta chains follows, all from one sample in a study of T cells after yellow fever vaccination. TCRdb reanalysed the 5' RACE reads using MiXCR and keeps one entry per CDR3 protein. The sample includes 250,000 to 300,000 distinct CDR3 sequences, around 4.9% of them seen just once. Source: CD4+ T cells sorted from PBMCs, taken on the day of the yellow fever booster vaccination. All receptors derive from a man younger than 30 who received the YFV17D yellow fever vaccine. Both conserved end residues are trimmed from each CDR3.

v_gene,j_gene,CDR3aa
TRBV12-3/TRBV12-4,TRBJ1-3,ASSALGSTGNTIY
TRBV6-5,TRBJ2-2,ASSYFGVRHTGELF
TRBV7-9,TRBJ2-5,ASSRGRPKETQY
TRBV6-6,TRBJ1-1,ASSGTGEKGAF
TRBV3-1,TRBJ1-1,ASSRSTGDTEAF
TRBV7-9,TRBJ1-4,ASSLHGRNEKLF
TRBV7-8,TRBJ2-5,ASSFQTKRTTQY
TRBV28,TRBJ1-1,ASSLIPRDTEAF
TRBV2,TRBJ2-7,ASSLRQADEQY
TRBV11-2,TRBJ1-1,ASSGHRNTEAF
TRBV4-3,TRBJ2-3,ASSQDREADNTQY
TRBV9,TRBJ2-2,ASASNTGELF
TRBV12-3/TRBV12-4,TRBJ1-3,ASSLTSGNTIY
TRBV10-3,TRBJ1-1,AIGGTGAF
TRBV27,TRBJ2-5,ASSLSLAGGFKTQY
TRBV10-3,TRBJ2-3,AITWGGATDTQY
TRBV6-5,TRBJ2-7,ASRPRWRGAEFEQY
TRBV4-3,TRBJ2-3,ASSPDTYTDTQY
TRBV7-6,TRBJ1-1,ASSLVRDTEAF
TRBV6-2/TRBV6-3,TRBJ1-1,ASSYRYREFTEAF
TRBV6-5,TRBJ2-3,ASSTPIAGGIHTQY
TRBV6-1,TRBJ1-5,ASSDWQSNQPQH
TRBV6-2/TRBV6-3,TRBJ2-2,ASILWSGAGGPNTGELF
TRBV20-1,TRBJ2-7,SARVHTGGSEQY
TRBV19,TRBJ1-1,ASSIIPGLPGTEAF
TRBV5-1,TRBJ2-2,ASSSTGDQIGTGELF
TRBV4-3,TRBJ2-3,ASSQEPFTDTQY